The 11 T cell receptor beta chains presented below share a single source sample, sequenced in a study of blood T cell repertoires in COVID-19. TCRdb's copy holds only in-frame clones and misses some; the assay was immunoSEQ multiplex PCR. In the table there are under 95,000 clones, around 86% of which are singletons. Material for sequencing was peripheral blood. These receptors were taken from a woman aged 80 or older with acute or convalescent COVID-19.

As concerns this clone: One end of the junction varies from germline; a read error may be responsible. The chain combines TRBV20-1 with TRBJ1-2; possible D gene TRBD1, 6 bases. The CDR3 runs 15 residues. Germline values: CDR1 DFQATT, CDR2 SNEGSKA (reference sequence). The DNA of the CDR3 is TGCAGTGCTAGTGCCACAGGGAAAGCTAACTATGACTACACCTTC. This codes for CSASATGKANYDYTF.

The rearrangement joins TRBV7-8 to TRBJ2-7; no reliable D call. In germline, CDR1 is SGHVS, CDR2 FQNEAQ. The length of the CDR3 is 15 residues. The V gene lost 0 bases and the J gene lost 1 base, with 10 bases spanning the gap. CDR3 region: CASSLARLSSYEQYF. For the CDR3, the DNA is TGTGCCAGCAGCTTAGCGCGACTCAGTTCCTACGAGCAGTACTTC.

The rearrangement links TRBV7-2 to TRBJ2-2, with D perhaps matching TRBD1 (6 bases). Germline CDR1 SGHTA, CDR2 FQGNSA. Trimming shortened V by 4 bases and J by 6 bases, and 15 bases separated the two germline ends. The CDR3 has 15 amino acids. In DNA form, the CDR3 reads TGTGCCAGCAGCTCCCATGTGGGGGCTTCCGGGGAGCTGTTTTTT. It yields the protein CASSSHVGASGELFF. Full variable domain (outside the CDR3, taken from reference TRBV7-2 and TRBJ2-2): GAGVSQSPSNKVTEKGKDVELRCDPISGHTALYWYRQSLGQGLEFLIYFQGNSAPDKSGLPSDRFSAERTGGSVSTLTIQRTQQEDSAVYLCASSSHVGASGELFFGEGSRLTVL.

V is TRBV19 and J is TRBJ1-2; TRBD1 aligns across 9 bases. Germline CDR1 reads LNHDA; CDR2 reads SQIVND (reference sequence). The CDR3 is 17 residues long. V trimming: 4 bases; J trimming: 0 bases; junction bases outside the gene matches: 9. Written as DNA, the CDR3 is TGTGCCAGTAGTACGGACAGGGGTCGATTAGCTAACTATGGCTACACCTTC. This translates into CASSTDRGRLANYGYTF.

The chain joins TRBV12-3 or TRBV12-4 to TRBJ1-1; D is ambiguous. The CDR3 is 12 amino acids. V lost 6 bases and J lost 5, with 10 bases in between. The DNA of the CDR3 is TGTGCCAGCAGCCGACAAATTACTGAAGCTTTCTTT. Protein sequence: CASSRQITEAFF.

The V gene is TRBV19, the J gene TRBJ1-5; D remains ambiguous. The CDR3 has 14 residues. Germline V lookup: CDR1 LNHDA, CDR2 SQIVND (reference sequence). V lost 6 bases, J lost 2 bases, and 11 bases lay in between. CDR3 sequence: CASRWRDGNQPQHF. The CDR3 DNA follows: TGTGCCAGTAGGTGGAGGGATGGCAATCAGCCCCAGCATTTT. Full variable domain (outside the CDR3, taken from reference TRBV19 and TRBJ1-5): DGGITQSPKYLFRKEGQNVTLSCEQNLNHDAMYWYRQDPGQGLRLIYYSQIVNDFQKGDIAEGYSVSREKKESFPLTVTSAQKNPTAFYLCASRWRDGNQPQHFGDGTRLSIL.

The CDR3, as DNA: TGTGCCTGGAGTCGGGGTAATATTGATCAGCCCCAGCATTTT. Residues: CAWSRGNIDQPQHF. The chain couples TRBV30 to TRBJ1-5, with D hard to call. The CDR3 length is 14 residues. The V and J ends lost 2 bases and 5 bases respectively, with 13 bases between them. CDR1 is GTSNPN, CDR2 SVGIG, per germline (reference sequence).

V usage is TRBV9 and J usage is TRBJ2-7, with D possibly TRBD2 on 6 matching bases. The V end lost 0 bases, the J end lost 7 bases, and 11 bases lay between the germline ends. CDR3 size: 13 residues. In germline, CDR1 is SGDLS, CDR2 YYNGEE. The CDR3 sequence: CASSVEGGREQYF. CDR3 nucleotides: TGTGCCAGCAGCGTAGAAGGAGGGAGAGAGCAGTACTTC.

The gene calls are TRBV29-1 and TRBJ2-3, with TRBD1 identical over 7 bases. The CDR3 contains 13 residues. Germline V gene sequence: CDR1 SQVTM, CDR2 ANQGSEA. With V trimmed by 5 bases and J by 5 bases, 7 bases remained unmatched. CDR3 protein: CSVSRGPGDTQYF. Written as DNA, the CDR3 is TGCAGCGTTTCAAGGGGGCCGGGAGATACGCAGTATTTT.

This clone was seen a single time. V and J are TRBV7-2 and TRBJ2-7; 8 bases agree with TRBD2. Looked up from germline, CDR1 is SGHTA and CDR2 is FQGNSA. CDR3 length equals 15 residues. V shed 7 bases, J shed 2 bases, and the junction held 10 bases outside the gene matches. The CDR3, as DNA: TGTGCCAGCATCCCCGGGGGGGCAGGGGCCTACGAGCAGTACTTC. Translating it yields CASIPGGAGAYEQYF. Using reference TRBV7-2 and TRBJ2-7 for the parts outside the CDR3, the full variable domain is GAGVSQSPSNKVTEKGKDVELRCDPISGHTALYWYRQSLGQGLEFLIYFQGNSAPDKSGLPSDRFSAERTGGSVSTLTIQRTQQEDSAVYLCASIPGGAGAYEQYFGPGTRLTVT.

The rearrangement links TRBV19 to TRBJ1-1; D uncertain. The CDR3 totals 10 residues. In germline, CDR1 is LNHDA, CDR2 SQIVND (reference sequence). Trimming stripped 7 bases from V and 3 bases from J, with 3 bases between. DNA of the CDR3: TGTGCCAGTATAGACACTGAAGCTTTCTTT. The encoded protein is CASIDTEAFF.